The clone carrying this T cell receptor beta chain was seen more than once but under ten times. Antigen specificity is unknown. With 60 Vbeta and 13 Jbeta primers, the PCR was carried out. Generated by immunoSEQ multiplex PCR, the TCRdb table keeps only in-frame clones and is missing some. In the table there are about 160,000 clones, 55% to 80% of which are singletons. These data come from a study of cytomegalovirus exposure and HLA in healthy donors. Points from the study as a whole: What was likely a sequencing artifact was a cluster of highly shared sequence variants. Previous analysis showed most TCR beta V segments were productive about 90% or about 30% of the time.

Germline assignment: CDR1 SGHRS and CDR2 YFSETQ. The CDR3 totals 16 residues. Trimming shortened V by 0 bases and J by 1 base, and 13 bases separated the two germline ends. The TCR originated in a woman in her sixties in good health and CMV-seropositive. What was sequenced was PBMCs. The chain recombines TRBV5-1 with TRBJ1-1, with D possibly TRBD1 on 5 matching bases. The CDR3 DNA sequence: TGCGCCAGCAGCTTGGGTGGGGCTGGTTGGAACACTGAAGCTTTCTTT. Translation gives CASSLGGAGWNTEAFF. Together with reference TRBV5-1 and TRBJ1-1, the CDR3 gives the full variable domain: KAGVTQTPRYLIKTRGQQVTLSCSPISGHRSVSWYQQTPGQGLQFLFEYFSETQRNKGNFPGRFSGRQFSNSRSEMNVSTLELGDSALYLCASSLGGAGWNTEAFFGQGTRLTVV.